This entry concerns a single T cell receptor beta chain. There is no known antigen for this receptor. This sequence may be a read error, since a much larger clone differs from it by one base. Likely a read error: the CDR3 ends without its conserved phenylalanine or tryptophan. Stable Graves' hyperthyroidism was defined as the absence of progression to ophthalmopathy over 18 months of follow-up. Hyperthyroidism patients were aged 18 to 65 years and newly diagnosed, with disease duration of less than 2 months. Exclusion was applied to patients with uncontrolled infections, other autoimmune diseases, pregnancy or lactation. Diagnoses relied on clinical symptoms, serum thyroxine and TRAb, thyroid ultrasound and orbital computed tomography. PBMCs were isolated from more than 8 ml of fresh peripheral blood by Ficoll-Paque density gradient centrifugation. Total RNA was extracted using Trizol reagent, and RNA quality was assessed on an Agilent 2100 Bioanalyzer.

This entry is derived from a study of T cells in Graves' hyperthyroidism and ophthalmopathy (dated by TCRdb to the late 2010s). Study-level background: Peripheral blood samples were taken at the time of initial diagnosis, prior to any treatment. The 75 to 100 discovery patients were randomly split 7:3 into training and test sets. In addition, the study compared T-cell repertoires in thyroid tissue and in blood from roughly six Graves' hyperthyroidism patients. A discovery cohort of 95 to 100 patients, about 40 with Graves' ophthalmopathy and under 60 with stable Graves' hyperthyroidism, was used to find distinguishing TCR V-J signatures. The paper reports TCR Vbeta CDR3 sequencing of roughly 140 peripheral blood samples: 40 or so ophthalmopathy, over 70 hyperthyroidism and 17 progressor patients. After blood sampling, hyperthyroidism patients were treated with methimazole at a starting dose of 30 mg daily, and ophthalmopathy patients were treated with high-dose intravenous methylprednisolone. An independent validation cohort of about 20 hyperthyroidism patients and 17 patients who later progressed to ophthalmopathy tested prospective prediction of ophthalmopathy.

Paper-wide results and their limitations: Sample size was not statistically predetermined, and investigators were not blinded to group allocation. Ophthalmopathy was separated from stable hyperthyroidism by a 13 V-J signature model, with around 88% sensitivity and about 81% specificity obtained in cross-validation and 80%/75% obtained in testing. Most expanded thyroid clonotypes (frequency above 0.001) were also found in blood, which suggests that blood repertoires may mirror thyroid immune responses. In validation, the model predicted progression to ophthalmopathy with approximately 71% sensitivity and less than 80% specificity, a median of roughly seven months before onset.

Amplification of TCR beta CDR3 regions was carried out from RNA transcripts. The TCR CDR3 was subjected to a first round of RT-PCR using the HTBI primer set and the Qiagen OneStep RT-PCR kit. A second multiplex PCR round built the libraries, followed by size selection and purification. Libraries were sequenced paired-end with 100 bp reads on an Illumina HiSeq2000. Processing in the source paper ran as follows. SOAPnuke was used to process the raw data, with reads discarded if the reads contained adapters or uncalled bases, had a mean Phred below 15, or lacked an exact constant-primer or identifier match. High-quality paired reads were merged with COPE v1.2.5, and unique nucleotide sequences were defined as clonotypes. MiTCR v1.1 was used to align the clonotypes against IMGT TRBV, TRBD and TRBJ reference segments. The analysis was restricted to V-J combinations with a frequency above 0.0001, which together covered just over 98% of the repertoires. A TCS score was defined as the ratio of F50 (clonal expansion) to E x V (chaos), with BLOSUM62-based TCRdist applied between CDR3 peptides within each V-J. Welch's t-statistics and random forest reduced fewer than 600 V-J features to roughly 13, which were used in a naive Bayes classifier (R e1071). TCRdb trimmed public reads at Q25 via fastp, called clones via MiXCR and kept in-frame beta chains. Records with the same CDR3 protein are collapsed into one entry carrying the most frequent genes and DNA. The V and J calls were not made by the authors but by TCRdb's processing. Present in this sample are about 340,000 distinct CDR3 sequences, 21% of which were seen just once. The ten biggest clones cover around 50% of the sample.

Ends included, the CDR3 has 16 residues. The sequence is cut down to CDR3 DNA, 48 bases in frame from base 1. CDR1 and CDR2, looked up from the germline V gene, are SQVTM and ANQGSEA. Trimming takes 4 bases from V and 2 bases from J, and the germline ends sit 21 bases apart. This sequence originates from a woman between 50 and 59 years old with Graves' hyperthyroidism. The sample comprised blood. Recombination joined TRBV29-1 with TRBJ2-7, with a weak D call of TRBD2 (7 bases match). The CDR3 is CSVGLVGGGSPYEQYL. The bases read TGCAGCGTTGGTCTCGTAGGGGGGGGAAGCCCCTACGAGCAGTACCTC.